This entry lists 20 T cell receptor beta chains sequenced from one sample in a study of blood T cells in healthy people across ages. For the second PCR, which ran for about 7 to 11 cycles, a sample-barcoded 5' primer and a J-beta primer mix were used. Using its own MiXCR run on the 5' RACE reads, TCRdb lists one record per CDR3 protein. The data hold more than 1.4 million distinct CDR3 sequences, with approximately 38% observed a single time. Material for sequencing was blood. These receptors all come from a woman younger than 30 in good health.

The CDR3 nucleotides are TGCAGCGTTGAAGATCTTAGCCTAGCGGGGGGGCCGGAGACCCAGTACTTC. This translates into CSVEDLSLAGGPETQYF. The genes are TRBV29-1 and TRBJ2-5, with 12 bases aligning to TRBD2. Germline V gene data show CDR1 as SQVTM and CDR2 as ANQGSEA. CDR3 length: 17 residues. The V and J ends lost 0 bases and 5 bases, in that order; junction bases with no gene match: 10.

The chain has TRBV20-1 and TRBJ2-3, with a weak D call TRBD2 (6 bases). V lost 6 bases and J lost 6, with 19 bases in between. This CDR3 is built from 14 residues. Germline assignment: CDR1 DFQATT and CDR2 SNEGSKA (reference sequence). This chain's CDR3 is CSALRVGGDDTQYF. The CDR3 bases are TGCAGTGCCCTGCGGGTCGGGGGTGACGATACGCAGTATTTT.

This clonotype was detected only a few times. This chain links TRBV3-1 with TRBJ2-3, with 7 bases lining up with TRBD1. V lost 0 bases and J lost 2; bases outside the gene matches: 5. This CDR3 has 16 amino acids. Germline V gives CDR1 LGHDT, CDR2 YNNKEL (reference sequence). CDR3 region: CASSQETDRFTDTQYF. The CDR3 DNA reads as TGTGCCAGCAGCCAAGAAACGGACAGGTTCACAGATACGCAGTATTTT.

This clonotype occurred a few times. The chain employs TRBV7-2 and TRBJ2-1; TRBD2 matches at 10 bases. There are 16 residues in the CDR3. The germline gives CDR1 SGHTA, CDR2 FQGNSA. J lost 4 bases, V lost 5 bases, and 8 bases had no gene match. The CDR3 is CASSPIIAGGYNEQFF. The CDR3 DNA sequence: TGTGCCAGCAGCCCAATTATAGCGGGGGGATACAATGAGCAGTTCTTC.

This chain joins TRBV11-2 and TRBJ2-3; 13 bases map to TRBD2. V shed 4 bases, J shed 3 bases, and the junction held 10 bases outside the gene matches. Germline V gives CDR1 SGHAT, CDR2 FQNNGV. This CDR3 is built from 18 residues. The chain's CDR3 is CASSSKGLAGWRTDTQYF. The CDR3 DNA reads TGTGCCAGCAGCTCGAAGGGACTAGCGGGATGGAGGACAGATACGCAGTATTTT.

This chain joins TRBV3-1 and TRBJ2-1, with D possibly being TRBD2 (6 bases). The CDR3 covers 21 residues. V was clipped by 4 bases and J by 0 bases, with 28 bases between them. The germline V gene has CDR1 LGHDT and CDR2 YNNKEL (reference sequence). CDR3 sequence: CASSPFAPNRGGPSSYNEQFF. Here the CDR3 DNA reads TGTGCCAGCAGCCCGTTTGCACCCAATCGGGGAGGACCCAGCTCCTACAATGAGCAGTTCTTC.

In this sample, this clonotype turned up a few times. As DNA, the CDR3 is TGTGCCAGTGGTCAAGGGGGAGGTTACGAGCAGTACTTC. It codes for CASGQGGGYEQYF. This chain connects TRBV12-3 or TRBV12-4 to TRBJ2-7; D is possibly TRBD1 or TRBD2 (6 bases each). V was cut by 9 bases and J by 4 bases, with 16 bases left in between. This CDR3 comprises 13 residues.

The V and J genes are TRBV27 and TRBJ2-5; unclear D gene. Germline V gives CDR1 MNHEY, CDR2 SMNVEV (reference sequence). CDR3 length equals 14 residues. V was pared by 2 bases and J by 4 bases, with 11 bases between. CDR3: CASSLGSAPETQYF. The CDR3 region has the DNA TGTGCCAGCAGTTTAGGGTCAGCCCCAGAGACCCAGTACTTC.

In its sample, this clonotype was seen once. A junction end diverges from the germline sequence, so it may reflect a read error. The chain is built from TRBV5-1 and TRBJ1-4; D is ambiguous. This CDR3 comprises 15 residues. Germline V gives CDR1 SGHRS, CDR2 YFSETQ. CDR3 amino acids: CASSLAPGSNGKLFF. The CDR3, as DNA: TGCGCCAGCAGCTTGGCACCGGGGTCTAATGGAAAACTGTTTTTT.

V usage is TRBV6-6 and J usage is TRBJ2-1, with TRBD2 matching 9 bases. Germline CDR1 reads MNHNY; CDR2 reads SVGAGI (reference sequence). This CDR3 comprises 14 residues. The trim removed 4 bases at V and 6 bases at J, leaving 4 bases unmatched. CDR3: CASSSQTSGNEQFF. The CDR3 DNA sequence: TGTGCCAGCAGTTCTCAGACTAGCGGCAATGAGCAGTTCTTC.

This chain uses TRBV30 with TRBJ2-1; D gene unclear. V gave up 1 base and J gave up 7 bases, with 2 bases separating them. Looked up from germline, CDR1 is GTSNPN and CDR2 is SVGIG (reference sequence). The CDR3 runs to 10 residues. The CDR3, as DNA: TGTGCCTGGAGTGAGAATGAGCAGTTCTTC. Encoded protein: CAWSENEQFF.

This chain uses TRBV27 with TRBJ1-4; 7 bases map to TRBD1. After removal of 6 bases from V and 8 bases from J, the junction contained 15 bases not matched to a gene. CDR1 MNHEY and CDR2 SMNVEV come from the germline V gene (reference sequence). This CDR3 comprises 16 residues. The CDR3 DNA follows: TGTGCCAGCAGCGGAGCGACAGGGCCGGAGAGGGAAAAACTGTTTTTT. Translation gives CASSGATGPEREKLFF.

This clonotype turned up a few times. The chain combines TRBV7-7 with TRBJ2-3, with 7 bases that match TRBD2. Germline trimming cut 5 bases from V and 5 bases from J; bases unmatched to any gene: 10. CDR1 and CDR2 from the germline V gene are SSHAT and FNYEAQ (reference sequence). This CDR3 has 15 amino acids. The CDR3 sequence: CASSLIAGDLDTQYF. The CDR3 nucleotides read TGTGCCAGCAGCCTCATCGCGGGAGATCTAGATACGCAGTATTTT.

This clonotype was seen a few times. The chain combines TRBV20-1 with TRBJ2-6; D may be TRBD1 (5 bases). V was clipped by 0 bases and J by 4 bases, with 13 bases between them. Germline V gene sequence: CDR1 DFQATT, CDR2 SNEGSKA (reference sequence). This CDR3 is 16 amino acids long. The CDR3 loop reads CSARDWSRAGANVLTF. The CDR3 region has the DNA TGCAGTGCTAGAGATTGGTCCAGGGCCGGGGCCAACGTCCTGACTTTC.

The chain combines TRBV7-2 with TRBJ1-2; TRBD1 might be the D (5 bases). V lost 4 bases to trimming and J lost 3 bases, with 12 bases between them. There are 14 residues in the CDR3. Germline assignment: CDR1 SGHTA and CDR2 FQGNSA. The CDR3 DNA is TGTGCCAGCAGCTCCGGGGCCCCGGACTATGGCTACACCTTC. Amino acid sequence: CASSSGAPDYGYTF.

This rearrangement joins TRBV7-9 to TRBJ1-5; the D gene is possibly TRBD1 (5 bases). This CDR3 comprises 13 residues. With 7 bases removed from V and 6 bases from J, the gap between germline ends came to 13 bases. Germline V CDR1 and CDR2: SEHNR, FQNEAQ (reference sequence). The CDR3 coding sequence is TGTGCCAGCAACAAAGGGGCAGGTCAGCCCCAGCATTTT. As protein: CASNKGAGQPQHF.

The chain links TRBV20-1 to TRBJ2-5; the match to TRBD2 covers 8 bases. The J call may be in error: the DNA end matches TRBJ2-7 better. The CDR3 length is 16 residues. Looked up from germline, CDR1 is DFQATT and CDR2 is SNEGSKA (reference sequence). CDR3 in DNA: TGCAGCACCTCTAGATTCCAGACTAGCGAACCCTACGAGCAGTACTTC. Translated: CSTSRFQTSEPYEQYF.

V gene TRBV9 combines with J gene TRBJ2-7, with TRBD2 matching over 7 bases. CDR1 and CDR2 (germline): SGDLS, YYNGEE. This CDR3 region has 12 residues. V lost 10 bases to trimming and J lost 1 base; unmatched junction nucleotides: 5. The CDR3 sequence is CAGRATSYEQYF. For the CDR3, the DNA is TGTGCCGGGAGGGCGACGTCCTACGAGCAGTACTTC. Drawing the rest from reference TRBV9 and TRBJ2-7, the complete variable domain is DSGVTQTPKHLITATGQRVTLRCSPRSGDLSVYWYQQSLDQGLQFLIQYYNGEERAKGNILERFSAQQFPDLHSELNLSSLELGDSALYFCAGRATSYEQYFGPGTRLTVT.

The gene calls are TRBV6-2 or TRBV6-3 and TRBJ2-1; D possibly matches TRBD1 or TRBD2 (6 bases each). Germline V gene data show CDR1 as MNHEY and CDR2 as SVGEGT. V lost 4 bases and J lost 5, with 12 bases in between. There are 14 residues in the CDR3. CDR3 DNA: TGTGCCAGCAGTTCACGGGGGCCGGACAATGAGCAGTTCTTC. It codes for CASSSRGPDNEQFF.

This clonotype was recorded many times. CDR3 sequence: CSVEESGGETQYF. CDR3 DNA: TGCAGCGTTGAAGAGTCTGGGGGAGAGACCCAGTACTTC. The genes are TRBV29-1 and TRBJ2-5, with D perhaps matching TRBD1 or TRBD2 (5 bases each). Per the germline V gene, CDR1 is SQVTM and CDR2 is ANQGSEA. V shed 0 bases and J shed 4 bases, with 9 bases lying between them. The CDR3 loop spans 13 amino acids.